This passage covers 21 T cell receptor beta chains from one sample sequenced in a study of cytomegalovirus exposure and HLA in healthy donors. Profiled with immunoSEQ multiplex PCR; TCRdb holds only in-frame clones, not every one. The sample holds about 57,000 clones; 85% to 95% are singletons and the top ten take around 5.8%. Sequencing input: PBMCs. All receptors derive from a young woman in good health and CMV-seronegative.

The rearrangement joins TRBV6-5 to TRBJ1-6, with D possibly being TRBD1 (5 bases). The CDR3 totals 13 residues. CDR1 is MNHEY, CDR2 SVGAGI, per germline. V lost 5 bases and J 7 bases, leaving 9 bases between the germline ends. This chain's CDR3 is CASSTQGNSPLHF. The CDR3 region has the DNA TGTGCCAGCAGTACTCAGGGAAATTCACCCCTCCACTTT.

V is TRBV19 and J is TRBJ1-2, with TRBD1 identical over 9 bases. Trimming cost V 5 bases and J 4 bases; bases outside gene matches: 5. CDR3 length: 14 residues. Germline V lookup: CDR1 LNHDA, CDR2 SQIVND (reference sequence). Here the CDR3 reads CASSRDRDFYGYTF. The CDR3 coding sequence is TGTGCCAGTAGTCGGGACAGGGATTTCTATGGCTACACCTTC. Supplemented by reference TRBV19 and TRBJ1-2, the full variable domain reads DGGITQSPKYLFRKEGQNVTLSCEQNLNHDAMYWYRQDPGQGLRLIYYSQIVNDFQKGDIAEGYSVSREKKESFPLTVTSAQKNPTAFYLCASSRDRDFYGYTFGSGTRLTVV.

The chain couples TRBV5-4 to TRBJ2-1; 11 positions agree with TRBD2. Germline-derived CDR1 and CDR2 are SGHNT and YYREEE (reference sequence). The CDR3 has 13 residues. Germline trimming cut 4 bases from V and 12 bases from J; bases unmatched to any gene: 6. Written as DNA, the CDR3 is TGTGCCAGCAGCCTTCCGGGACTAGCGGCGCAGTTCTTC. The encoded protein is CASSLPGLAAQFF.

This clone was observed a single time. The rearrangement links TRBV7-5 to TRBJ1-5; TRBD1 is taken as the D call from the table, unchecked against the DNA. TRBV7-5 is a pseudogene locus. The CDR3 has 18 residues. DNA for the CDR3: TGTGTCAGAAGCTTAGCGATTGCAGGGGGCTATGGCAATCAGCCCCAGCATTTT. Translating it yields CVRSLAIAGGYGNQPQHF.

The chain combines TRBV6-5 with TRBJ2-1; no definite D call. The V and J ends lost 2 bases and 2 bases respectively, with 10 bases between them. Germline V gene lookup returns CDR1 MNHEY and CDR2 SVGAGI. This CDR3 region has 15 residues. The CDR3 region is CASSYGPVAYNEQFF. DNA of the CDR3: TGTGCCAGCAGTTACGGGCCTGTCGCCTACAATGAGCAGTTCTTC.

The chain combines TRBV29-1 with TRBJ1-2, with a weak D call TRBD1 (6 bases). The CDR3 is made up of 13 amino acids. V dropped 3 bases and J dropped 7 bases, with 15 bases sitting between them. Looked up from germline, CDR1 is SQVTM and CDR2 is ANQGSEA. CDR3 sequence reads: CSVDTGISSGYTF. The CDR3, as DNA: TGCAGCGTTGATACAGGGATTTCAAGTGGCTACACCTTC.

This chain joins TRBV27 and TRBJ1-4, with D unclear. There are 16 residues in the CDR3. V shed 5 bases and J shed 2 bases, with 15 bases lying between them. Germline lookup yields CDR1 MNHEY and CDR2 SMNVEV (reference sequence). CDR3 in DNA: TGTGCCAGCAGTCGATCGCTTCGCAGGACTAATGAAAAACTGTTTTTT. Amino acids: CASSRSLRRTNEKLFF. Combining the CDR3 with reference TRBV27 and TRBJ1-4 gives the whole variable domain EAQVTQNPRYLITVTGKKLTVTCSQNMNHEYMSWYRQDPGLGLRQIYYSMNVEVTDKGDVPEGYKVSRKEKRNFPLILESPSPNQTSLYFCASSRSLRRTNEKLFFGSGTQLSVL.

CDR3 protein: CASGLSGTEAFF. The DNA for the CDR3 is TGTGCTAGTGGTTTGAGTGGGACAGAAGCTTTCTTT. This sequence joins TRBV12-5 and TRBJ1-1, with a possible D match to TRBD1 (6 bases). The V gene lost 2 bases and the J gene lost 8 bases, with 9 bases spanning the gap. This CDR3 has 12 residues. The germline gives CDR1 LGHNT, CDR2 FRNRAP.

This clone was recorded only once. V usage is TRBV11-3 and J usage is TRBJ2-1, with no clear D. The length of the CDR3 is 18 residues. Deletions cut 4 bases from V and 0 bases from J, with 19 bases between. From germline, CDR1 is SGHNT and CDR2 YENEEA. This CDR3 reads CASSSGLSIESSYNEQFF. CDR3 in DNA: TGTGCCAGCAGCTCCGGGTTAAGTATCGAAAGCTCCTACAATGAGCAGTTCTTC.

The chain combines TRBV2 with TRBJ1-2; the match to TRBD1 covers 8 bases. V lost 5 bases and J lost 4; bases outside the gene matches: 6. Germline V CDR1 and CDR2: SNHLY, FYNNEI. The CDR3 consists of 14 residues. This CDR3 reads CASSSAGGGYGYTF. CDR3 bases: TGTGCCAGCAGTTCCGCAGGGGGCGGCTATGGCTACACCTTC.

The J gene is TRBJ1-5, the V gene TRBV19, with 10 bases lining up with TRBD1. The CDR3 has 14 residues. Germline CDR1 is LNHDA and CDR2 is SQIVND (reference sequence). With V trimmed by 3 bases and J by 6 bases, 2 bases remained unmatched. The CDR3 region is CASSIWDRGQPQHF. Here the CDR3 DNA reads TGTGCCAGTAGTATTTGGGACAGGGGTCAGCCCCAGCATTTT.

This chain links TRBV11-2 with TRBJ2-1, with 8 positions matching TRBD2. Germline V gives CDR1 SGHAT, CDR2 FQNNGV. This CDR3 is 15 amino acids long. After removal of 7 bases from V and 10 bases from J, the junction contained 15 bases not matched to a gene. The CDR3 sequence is CASTLPGLEVKEQFF. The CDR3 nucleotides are TGTGCCAGCACCCTACCGGGACTAGAGGTAAAGGAGCAGTTCTTC.

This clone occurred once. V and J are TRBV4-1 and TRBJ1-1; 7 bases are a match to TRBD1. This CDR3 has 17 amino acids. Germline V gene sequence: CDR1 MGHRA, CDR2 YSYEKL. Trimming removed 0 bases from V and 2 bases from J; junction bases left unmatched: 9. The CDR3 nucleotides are TGCGCCAGCAGCCAAGAGAGGGGACAGACCGCTAACACTGAAGCTTTCTTT. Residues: CASSQERGQTANTEAFF.

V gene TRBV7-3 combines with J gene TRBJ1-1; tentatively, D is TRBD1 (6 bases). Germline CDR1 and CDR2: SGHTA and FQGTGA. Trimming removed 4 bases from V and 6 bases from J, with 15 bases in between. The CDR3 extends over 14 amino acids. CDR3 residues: CASSSTAGGPEAFF. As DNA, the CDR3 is TGTGCCAGCAGCTCGACCGCCGGGGGGCCTGAAGCTTTCTTT. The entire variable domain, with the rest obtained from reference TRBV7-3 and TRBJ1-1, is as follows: GAGVSQTPSNKVTEKGKYVELRCDPISGHTALYWYRQSLGQGPEFLIYFQGTGAADDSGLPNDRFFAVRPEGSVSTLKIQRTERGDSAVYLCASSSTAGGPEAFFGQGTRLTVV.

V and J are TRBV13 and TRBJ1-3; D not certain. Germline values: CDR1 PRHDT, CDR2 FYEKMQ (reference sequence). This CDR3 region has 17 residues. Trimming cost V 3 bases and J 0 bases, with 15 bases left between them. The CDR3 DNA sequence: TGTGCCAGCAGCTTCCAGGCGATGGAAAGCTCTGGAAACACCATATATTTT. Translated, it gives CASSFQAMESSGNTIYF.

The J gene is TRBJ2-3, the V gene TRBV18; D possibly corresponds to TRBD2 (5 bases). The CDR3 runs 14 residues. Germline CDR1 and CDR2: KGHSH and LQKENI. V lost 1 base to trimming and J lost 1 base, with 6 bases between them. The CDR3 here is CASSPLGGTDTQYF. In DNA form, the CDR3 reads TGTGCCAGCTCACCACTCGGGGGCACAGATACGCAGTATTTT. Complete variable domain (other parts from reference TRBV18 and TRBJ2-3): NAGVMQNPRHLVRRRGQEARLRCSPMKGHSHVYWYRQLPEEGLKFMVYLQKENIIDESGMPKERFSAEFPKEGPSILRIQQVVRGDSAAYFCASSPLGGTDTQYFGPGTRLTVL.

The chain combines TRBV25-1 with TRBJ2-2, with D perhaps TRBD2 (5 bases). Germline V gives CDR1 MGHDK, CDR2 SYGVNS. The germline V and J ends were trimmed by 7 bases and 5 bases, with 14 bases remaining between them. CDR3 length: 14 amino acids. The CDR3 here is CASTPGSNTGELFF. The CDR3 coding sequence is TGTGCCAGCACTCCGGGGAGTAATACCGGGGAGCTGTTTTTT.

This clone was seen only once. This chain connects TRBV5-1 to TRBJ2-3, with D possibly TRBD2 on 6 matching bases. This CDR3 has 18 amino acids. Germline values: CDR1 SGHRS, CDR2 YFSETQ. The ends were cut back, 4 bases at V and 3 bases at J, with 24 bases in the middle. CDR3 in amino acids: CASSLRRGAGVRTDTQYF. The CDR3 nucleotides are TGCGCCAGCAGCCTACGACGGGGAGCGGGCGTTCGGACAGATACGCAGTATTTT.

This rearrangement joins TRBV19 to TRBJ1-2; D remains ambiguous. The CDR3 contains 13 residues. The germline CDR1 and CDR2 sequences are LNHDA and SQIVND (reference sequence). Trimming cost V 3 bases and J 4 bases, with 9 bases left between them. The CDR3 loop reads CASSINGVYGYTF. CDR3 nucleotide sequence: TGTGCCAGTAGTATTAACGGGGTCTATGGCTACACCTTC.

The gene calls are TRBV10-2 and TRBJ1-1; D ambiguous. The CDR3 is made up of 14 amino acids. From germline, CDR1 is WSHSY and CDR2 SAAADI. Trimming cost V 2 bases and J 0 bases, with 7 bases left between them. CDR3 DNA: TGCGCCAGCAGTGAGAATGGAGTGAACACTGAAGCTTTCTTT. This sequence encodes CASSENGVNTEAFF.

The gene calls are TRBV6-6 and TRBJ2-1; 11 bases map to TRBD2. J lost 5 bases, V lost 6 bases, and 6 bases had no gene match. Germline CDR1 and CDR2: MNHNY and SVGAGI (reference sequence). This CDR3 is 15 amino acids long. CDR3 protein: CASRVTSGGHNEQFF. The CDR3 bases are TGTGCCAGCAGGGTAACTAGCGGGGGACACAATGAGCAGTTCTTC.